Following are 20 T cell receptor beta chains from one sample sequenced in a study of blood T cell repertoires in COVID-19. Profiled with immunoSEQ multiplex PCR; TCRdb holds only in-frame clones, not every one. Found here are approximately 230,000 clones, more than 75% of them singletons; the top ten hold about 1.7%. Material for sequencing was PBMCs or T cells enriched from blood (not recorded which). Receptors originate from a man between 35 and 55 years old who had recovered from COVID-19.

Here the CDR3 reads CASTQSGTGGGGYTF. The CDR3 DNA reads TGTGCCAGCACACAGTCAGGGACAGGGGGCGGAGGCTACACCTTC. The chain employs TRBV28 and TRBJ1-2, with 12 bases aligning to TRBD1. From germline, CDR1 is MDHEN and CDR2 SYDVKM. This CDR3 comprises 15 residues. V trimming: 7 bases; J trimming: 8 bases; junction bases outside the gene matches: 11.

This clone was observed a single time. The chain combines TRBV11-2 with TRBJ2-1, with a possible D match to TRBD1 (6 bases). Germline V gives CDR1 SGHAT, CDR2 FQNNGV. Between the trimmed V and J ends, which lost 3 bases and 1 base, there was a span of 7 bases. The CDR3 runs to 14 residues. The CDR3 bases are TGTGCCAGCAGCTTTCAGGGGTCCTACAATGAGCAGTTCTTC. Its translation is CASSFQGSYNEQFF. The entire variable domain, with the rest obtained from reference TRBV11-2 and TRBJ2-1, is as follows: EAGVAQSPRYKIIEKRQSVAFWCNPISGHATLYWYQQILGQGPKLLIQFQNNGVVDDSQLPKDRFSAERLKGVDSTLKIQPAKLEDSAVYLCASSFQGSYNEQFFGPGTRLTVL.

The chain employs TRBV14 and TRBJ1-6; D is unclear. Germline assignment: CDR1 SGHDN and CDR2 FVKESK. The CDR3 has 14 residues. V was trimmed by 0 bases and J by 10 bases, leaving 10 bases between them. Here the CDR3 reads CASSQDRGWSPLHF. The CDR3 DNA is TGTGCCAGCAGCCAAGATCGGGGTTGGTCACCCCTCCACTTT.

This clone was seen more than once but under ten times. The chain employs TRBV7-3 and TRBJ1-1, with TRBD1 matching 7 bases. The CDR3 runs 15 residues. The J segment lost 0 bases and the V segment lost 5 bases, leaving 6 bases of the junction unmatched. The germline gives CDR1 SGHTA, CDR2 FQGTGA. CDR3 loop: CASSRLGQLNTEAFF. The CDR3 DNA follows: TGTGCCAGCAGCCGTTTGGGACAGTTGAACACTGAAGCTTTCTTT.

This clone was seen only a few times. The rearrangement uses TRBV7-3 and TRBJ2-2, with TRBD2 as a possible D gene (5 bases). This CDR3 spans 16 amino acids. Germline V lookup: CDR1 SGHTA, CDR2 FQGTGA. V was cut by 5 bases and J by 1 base, with 14 bases left in between. The CDR3: CASSPRGTVNTGELFF. CDR3 sequence (DNA): TGTGCCAGCAGCCCCCGGGGAACCGTGAACACCGGGGAGCTGTTTTTT.

The chain has TRBV30 and TRBJ2-7; D not certain. The CDR3 covers 11 residues. Per the germline V gene, CDR1 is GTSNPN and CDR2 is SVGIG (reference sequence). V lost 0 bases to trimming and J lost 7 bases, with 7 bases between them. The CDR3 nucleotides read TGTGCCTGGAGTGTACGAGAGGAGCAGTACTTC. Its translation: CAWSVREEQYF.

This chain uses TRBV10-1 with TRBJ1-2, with TRBD1 as a possible D gene (5 bases). Per germline, CDR1 WNHNN and CDR2 SYGVQD (reference sequence). The CDR3 runs 17 residues. The V and J ends lost 0 bases and 6 bases respectively, with 20 bases between them. The CDR3 nucleotides are TGCGCCAGCAGTGAGTCGGTGGGGCCGCCCGGAAGTAATGGCTACACCTTC. Its translation is CASSESVGPPGSNGYTF.

The rearrangement joins TRBV5-1 to TRBJ2-7; D gene unclear. V was pared by 5 bases and J by 2 bases, with 17 bases between. The length of the CDR3 is 15 residues. Germline CDR1 SGHRS, CDR2 YFSETQ. The CDR3 spells CASSSHDKVPYEQYF. CDR3 nucleotides: TGCGCCAGCAGTTCACACGATAAAGTACCCTACGAGCAGTACTTC.

The chain has TRBV5-1 and TRBJ2-3; 14 nucleotides line up with TRBD2. This CDR3 is 16 amino acids long. Trimming took 4 bases from V and 3 from J; bases not matched to a gene: 4. The germline gives CDR1 SGHRS, CDR2 YFSETQ. The CDR3 here is CASSGTSGGGTDTQYF. In nucleotides, the CDR3 is TGCGCCAGCAGCGGGACTAGCGGGGGAGGGACAGATACGCAGTATTTT.

The chain uses TRBV5-8 and TRBJ1-1, with D perhaps TRBD1 (6 bases). The CDR3 is 14 residues long. V lost 4 bases and J 3 bases, leaving 13 bases between the germline ends. Germline assignment: CDR1 SGHTS and CDR2 YDEGEE. The CDR3 spells CASSLRGTYTEAFF. The CDR3 nucleotides read TGTGCCAGCAGCCTCAGGGGTACCTACACTGAAGCTTTCTTT. Filled out from reference TRBV5-8 and TRBJ1-1, the complete variable domain reads EAGVTQSPTHLIKTRGQQATLRCSPISGHTSVYWYQQALGLGLQFLLWYDEGEERNRGNFPPRFSGRQFPNYSSELNVNALELEDSALYLCASSLRGTYTEAFFGQGTRLTVV.

The chain recombines TRBV6-6 with TRBJ2-7; 10 positions match TRBD2. Germline-derived CDR1 and CDR2 are MNHNY and SVGAGI (reference sequence). V gave up 5 bases and J gave up 0 bases; unmatched junction bases: 19. The CDR3 extends over 20 amino acids. In DNA, the CDR3 is TGTGCCAGCAGTCGAAACCACAATTCGGGGCTAGCGGGGGTCTCCTACGAGCAGTACTTC. Protein: CASSRNHNSGLAGVSYEQYF.

A few counts support this clone. In nucleotides, the CDR3 is TGCGCCAGCAGCTACCCGAGGGAGGGCCTCGGTGAGCAGTTCTTC. This codes for CASSYPREGLGEQFF. The rearrangement links TRBV5-1 to TRBJ2-1; TRBD2 matches at 7 bases. This CDR3 is built from 15 residues. The germline gives CDR1 SGHRS, CDR2 YFSETQ. V trimming: 3 bases; J trimming: 9 bases; junction bases outside the gene matches: 12.

V gene TRBV27 combines with J gene TRBJ2-7, with D maybe TRBD2 (5 bases). The length of the CDR3 is 14 residues. V gave up 3 bases and J gave up 2 bases, with 11 bases separating them. Germline CDR1 reads MNHEY; CDR2 reads SMNVEV (reference sequence). The CDR3 region is CASSFRGYTYEQYF. In DNA form, the CDR3 reads TGTGCCAGCAGTTTCCGGGGTTATACCTACGAGCAGTACTTC.

The chain links TRBV18 to TRBJ1-1, with TRBD1 identical over 7 bases. The CDR3 loop spans 16 amino acids. Germline CDR1 and CDR2: KGHSH and LQKENI. V was pared by 4 bases and J by 0 bases, with 8 bases of the junction left unmatched. CDR3 residues: CASSLGQDPMNTEAFF. The DNA of the CDR3 is TGTGCCAGCTCACTAGGACAGGACCCCATGAACACTGAAGCTTTCTTT.

The J gene is TRBJ1-1, the V gene TRBV7-2, with unresolved D. The length of the CDR3 is 15 residues. Trimming took 1 base from V and 5 from J, leaving 14 bases between them. CDR1 and CDR2 from the germline V gene are SGHTA and FQGNSA. The CDR3 DNA follows: TGTGCCAGCAGCTTAGGTAGGAATCTCGGGACTGAAGCTTTCTTT. Residues: CASSLGRNLGTEAFF.

The V gene is TRBV3-1 (or the pseudogene TRBV3-2), the J gene TRBJ1-5; D is unclear. In germline, CDR1 is LGHDT, CDR2 YNNKEL (reference sequence). Trimming stripped 0 bases from V and 2 bases from J, with 11 bases between. This CDR3 has 16 residues. The CDR3 reads CASSQDRREGNQPQHF. CDR3 DNA sequence: TGTGCCAGCAGCCAAGATCGCCGGGAGGGCAATCAGCCCCAGCATTTT.

V is TRBV5-5 and J is TRBJ1-6, with D possibly matching TRBD1 (5 bases). Germline V CDR1 and CDR2: SGHKS, YYEKEE (reference sequence). V gave up 0 bases and J gave up 4 bases, with 8 bases separating them. This CDR3 is built from 15 residues. CDR3 region: CASSLGQMYNSPLHF. DNA of the CDR3: TGTGCCAGCAGCTTGGGACAGATGTATAATTCACCCCTCCACTTT.

The gene calls are TRBV4-3 and TRBJ2-7, with D uncertain. There are 15 residues in the CDR3. CDR1 is LGHNA and CDR2 is YSLEER in the germline V gene. The V end lost 0 bases, the J end lost 4 bases, and 13 bases lay between the germline ends. CDR3 coding DNA: TGCGCCAGCAGCCAAGATCGCGACTCGCTGTACGAGCAGTACTTC. Protein product: CASSQDRDSLYEQYF.

V is TRBV4-3 and J is TRBJ2-7; 10 bases match TRBD2. Germline V gene sequence: CDR1 LGHNA, CDR2 YSLEER. The CDR3 is 15 amino acids. V shed 0 bases and J 3 bases; nucleotides not matched to a gene: 2. CDR3 coding DNA: TGCGCCAGCAGCCAAGATGCTAGCGGGGGCTACGAGCAGTACTTC. Protein: CASSQDASGGYEQYF.

The V and J genes are TRBV5-1 and TRBJ1-4; 9 bases line up with TRBD1. V lost 4 bases and J lost 5; bases outside the gene matches: 6. In germline, CDR1 is SGHRS, CDR2 YFSETQ. CDR3 size: 15 residues. The CDR3 DNA reads as TGCGCCAGCAGCGGAAAGGGACAGGGCAATGAAAAACTGTTTTTT. It encodes CASSGKGQGNEKLFF.